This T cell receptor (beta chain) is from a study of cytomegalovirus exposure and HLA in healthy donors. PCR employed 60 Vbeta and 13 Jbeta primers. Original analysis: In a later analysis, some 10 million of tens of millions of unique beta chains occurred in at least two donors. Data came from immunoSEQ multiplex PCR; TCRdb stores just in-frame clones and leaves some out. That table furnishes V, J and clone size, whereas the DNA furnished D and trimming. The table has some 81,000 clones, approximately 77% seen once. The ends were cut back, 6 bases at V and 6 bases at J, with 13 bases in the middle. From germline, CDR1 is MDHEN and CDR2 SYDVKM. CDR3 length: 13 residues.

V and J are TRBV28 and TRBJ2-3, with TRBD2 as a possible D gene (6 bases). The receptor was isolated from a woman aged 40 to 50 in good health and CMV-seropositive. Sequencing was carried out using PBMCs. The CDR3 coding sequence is TGTGCCAGCAGACACGCCCGGGGGGATACGCAGTATTTT. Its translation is CASRHARGDTQYF. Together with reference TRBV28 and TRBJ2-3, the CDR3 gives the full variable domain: DVKVTQSSRYLVKRTGEKVFLECVQDMDHENMFWYRQDPGLGLRLIYFSYDVKMKEKGDIPEGYSVSREKKERFSLILESASTNQTSMYLCASRHARGDTQYFGPGTRLTVL.